The clone carrying this TCR beta chain came up many times. Germline V gene data show CDR1 as MNHEY and CDR2 as SVGAGI. Trimming cost V 2 bases and J 7 bases; bases outside gene matches: 2. This CDR3 is built from 14 residues. TCRdb passed the 5' RACE reads through MiXCR, listing each CDR3 protein once. The sample contains about 140,000 distinct CDR3 sequences, about 4% of which appear only once. The data were obtained in a study of human T cells and chemical hapten exposure. Extraction of total RNA was performed on unfractionated whole blood. This receptor was obtained from a female donor in good health. The chain couples TRBV6-5 to TRBJ1-6; 7 nucleotides agree with TRBD1. CDR3 sequence (DNA): TGTGCCAGCAGTTACCCGGGACAGAATTCACCCCTCCACTTT. Translation gives CASSYPGQNSPLHF.